This T cell receptor beta chain comes out of a study of blood T cell repertoires in COVID-19 (dated by TCRdb to 2018 to 2021). Concerning the study at large: The collaborator samples originated in the United States, Italy and Spain and spanned the acute and convalescent phases of COVID-19. Samples came from the ongoing ImmuneRACE study (first 160 participants) plus 1,254 subjects from 6 global collaborators. Where available, HLA class I and class II types were obtained from metadata supplied by the sample provider rather than from assay-based typing. The material from the prospective study consisted of cDNA or gDNA derived from T cells, B-cell-depleted T cells, or PBMCs. The repertoires were released in a freely available public database meant as a resource for research on the immune response to SARS-CoV-2. Nearly every sample came with metadata listing a de-identified subject ID, COVID-19 status, age in years and sex. Subjects who had been exposed to COVID-19, were actively infected with it, or had recovered from it provided the deeply sampled blood TCRbeta repertoires that made up the dataset.

One collaborating source in Seattle enrolled patients while the patients were actively infected and followed the patients over time throughout the course of disease. Whole blood was collected in K2EDTA tubes by collaborating institutions according to the institutions' own protocols. Collaborator samples were shipped for TCRbeta analysis as frozen whole blood, isolated PBMCs, or DNA extracted from either sample type. Notes on this clone: The antigen it recognizes is unknown. The sample holds no much larger clone one base away, and base qualities are not on file.

There are 15 amino acids in the CDR3, from cysteine to phenylalanine inclusive. Here the CDR3 DNA is all that survives: 45 bases in frame from base 1. As encoded in the germline V gene, CDR1 is MNHEY while CDR2 is SVGAGI. The V and J ends are trimmed by 5 bases and 5 bases, leaving 16 bases between them. The immunoSEQ Assay, a bias-controlled multiplex PCR, was used to amplify TCRbeta CDR3 regions from genomic DNA. As for how the authors treated the data: Within the assay, amplification of reference gene primers was used to estimate how many nucleated cells each sample contained. To quantify the absolute abundance of each unique TCRbeta CDR3 rearrangement, sequence reads were collapsed and filtered. For each sample, productive Simpson clonality was calculated as the square root of Simpson's diversity index across productive rearrangements. Sourced from immuneACCESS, this table was stored by TCRdb with only in-frame sequences that have V and J called. A share of the clones is absent; for the studies checked, an unresolved V gene accounts for under half, and the remainder has no known explanation. V and J calls and clone size are those listed in that table; D and trimming were worked out from the DNA. The table for this sample lists about 150,000 clones; approximately 80% of them were counted only once. The ten biggest clones cover around 10% of the sample.

Results and caveats for the whole study, not just this receptor: The amount of clinical and demographic metadata varied by source and participant and was provided uncurated.

The sample taken for sequencing was peripheral blood. The source is an older woman with COVID-19, enrolled during active disease. The chain couples TRBV6-5 to TRBJ1-5, with TRBD1 as a weak D call on 5 bases. The DNA sequence is given as TGTGCCAGCAGTCCCGGAGGGGTTGGGTATCAGCCCCAGCATTTT. It translates to CASSPGGVGYQPQHF.